This note documents a single TCR beta chain sequence. Its binding antigen is unknown. No qualities accompany the bases; no much larger clone lies one base away. This entry is derived from a study of blood T cell repertoires in COVID-19 (dated by TCRdb to about 2020). About the investigation overall: Samples from collaborators originated in the United States, Italy and Spain and spanned both the acute and convalescent phases of COVID-19. The prospective study material was composed of cDNA or gDNA derived from T cells, B-cell-depleted T cells, or PBMCs. The dataset comprised deeply sampled blood TCRbeta repertoires from subjects exposed to, actively infected with, or recovered from COVID-19. The repertoires were released in a freely available public database meant as a resource for research on the immune response to SARS-CoV-2. Samples came from the ongoing ImmuneRACE study (first 160 participants) plus 1,254 subjects from 6 global collaborators. Sample metadata almost always included a de-identified subject ID, COVID-19 status, age in years and sex. HLA class I and class II types, where available, came from metadata supplied by the sample provider rather than from assay-based typing. What the authors observed across the whole study: How much clinical and demographic metadata was included differed by source and by participant, and the metadata was provided uncurated.

V gives up 0 bases and J gives up 2 bases, and the segment between their germline ends measures 11 bases. The germline V gene provides CDR1 SGDLS and CDR2 YYNGEE. Measured from the cysteine to the phenylalanine, the CDR3 is 15 residues long. The retained sequence is limited to the CDR3, 45 bases, with the frame set at the first base. TCRbeta CDR3 regions were amplified from genomic DNA using the immunoSEQ Assay, a bias-controlled multiplex PCR. Per the source publication's procedure: Nucleated cell counts per sample were estimated from amplification of reference gene primers within the assay. To quantify the absolute abundance of each unique TCRbeta CDR3 rearrangement, sequence reads were collapsed and filtered. Productive Simpson clonality was computed per sample as the square root of Simpson's diversity index over productive rearrangements. The clones in this table, taken by TCRdb from immuneACCESS, are in-frame only. Not every clone is retained; where verified, under half of the shortfall comes from an unresolved V gene, and the cause of the rest is unknown. For V, J and clone size, that table is used; D and trimming come from the DNA. For this sample there are about 81,000 clones; 82% appear just once. The biggest ten clones account for roughly 7.4% of the sample.

The collaborating institutions used their own protocols to collect whole blood in K2EDTA tubes. For TCRbeta analysis, collaborator samples were shipped as frozen whole blood, as isolated PBMCs, or as DNA extracted from either sample type. The chain uses TRBV9 and TRBJ1-1; the D gene is unclear. The TCR sequence derives from a human donor in a cohort sampled during active COVID-19. The specimen sequenced was peripheral blood. The nucleotides read TGTGCCAGCAGCGTAGGCGGCCGGCCCAACACTGAAGCTTTCTTT. The resulting protein is CASSVGGRPNTEAFF.